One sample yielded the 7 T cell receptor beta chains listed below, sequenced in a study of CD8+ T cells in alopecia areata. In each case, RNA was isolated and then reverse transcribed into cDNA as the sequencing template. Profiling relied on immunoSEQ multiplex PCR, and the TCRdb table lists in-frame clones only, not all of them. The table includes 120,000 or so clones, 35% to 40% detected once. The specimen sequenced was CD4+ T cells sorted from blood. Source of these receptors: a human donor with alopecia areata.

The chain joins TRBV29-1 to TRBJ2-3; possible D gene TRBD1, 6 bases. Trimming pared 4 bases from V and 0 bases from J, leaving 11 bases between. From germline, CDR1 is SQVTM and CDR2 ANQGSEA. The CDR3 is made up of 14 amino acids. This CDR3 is CSVAVGASTDTQYF. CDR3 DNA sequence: TGCAGCGTTGCGGTGGGGGCTAGCACAGATACGCAGTATTTT.

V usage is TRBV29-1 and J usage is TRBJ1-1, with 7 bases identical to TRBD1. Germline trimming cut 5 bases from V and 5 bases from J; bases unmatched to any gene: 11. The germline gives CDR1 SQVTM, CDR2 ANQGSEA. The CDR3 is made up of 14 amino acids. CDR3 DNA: TGCAGCGTTAGTAGAGGACAGGCTAGGACTGAAGCTTTCTTT. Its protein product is CSVSRGQARTEAFF.

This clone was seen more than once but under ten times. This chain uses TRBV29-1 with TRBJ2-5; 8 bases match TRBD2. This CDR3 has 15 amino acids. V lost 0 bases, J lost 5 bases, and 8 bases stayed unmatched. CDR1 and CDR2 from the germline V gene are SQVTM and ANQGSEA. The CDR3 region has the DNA TGCAGCGTTGAAGATCCCTCCTCGGGAGGGGAGACCCAGTACTTC. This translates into CSVEDPSSGGETQYF. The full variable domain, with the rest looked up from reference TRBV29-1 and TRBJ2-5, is SAVISQKPSRDICQRGTSLTIQCQVDSQVTMMFWYRQQPGQSLTLIATANQGSEATYESGFVIDKFPISRPNLTFSTLTVSNMSPEDSSIYLCSVEDPSSGGETQYFGPGTRLLVL.

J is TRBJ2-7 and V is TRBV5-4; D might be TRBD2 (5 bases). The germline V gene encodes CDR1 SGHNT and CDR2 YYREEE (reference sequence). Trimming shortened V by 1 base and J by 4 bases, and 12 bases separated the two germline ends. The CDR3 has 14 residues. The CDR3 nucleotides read TGTGCCAGCAGCTTGAGTGGGGTAGCGTACGAGCAGTACTTC. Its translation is CASSLSGVAYEQYF. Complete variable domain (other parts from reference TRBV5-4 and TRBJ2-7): ETGVTQSPTHLIKTRGQQVTLRCSSQSGHNTVSWYQQALGQGPQFIFQYYREEENGRGNFPPRFSGLQFPNYSSELNVNALELDDSALYLCASSLSGVAYEQYFGPGTRLTVT.

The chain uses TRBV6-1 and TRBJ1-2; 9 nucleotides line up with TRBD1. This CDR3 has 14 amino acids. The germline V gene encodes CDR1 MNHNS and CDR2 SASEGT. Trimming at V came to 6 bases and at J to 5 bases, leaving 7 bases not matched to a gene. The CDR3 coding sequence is TGTGCCAGCAGGGGACAGGGATCGGTTTATGGCTACACCTTC. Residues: CASRGQGSVYGYTF.

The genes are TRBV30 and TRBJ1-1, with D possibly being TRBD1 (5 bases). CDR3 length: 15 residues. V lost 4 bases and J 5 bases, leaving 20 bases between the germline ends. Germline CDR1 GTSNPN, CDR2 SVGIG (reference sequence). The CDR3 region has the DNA TGTGCCTGGATGGAGGGAGGGGTGGTAGGGACTGAAGCTTTCTTT. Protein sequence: CAWMEGGVVGTEAFF.

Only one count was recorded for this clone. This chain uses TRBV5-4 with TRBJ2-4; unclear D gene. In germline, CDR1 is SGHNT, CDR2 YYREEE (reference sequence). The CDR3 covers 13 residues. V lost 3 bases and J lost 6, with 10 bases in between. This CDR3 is CASSSGSSNIQYF. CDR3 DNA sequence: TGTGCCAGCAGCTCCGGCTCTTCAAACATTCAGTACTTC.